These T cell receptor beta chains were read from a single sample in a study of cytotoxic CD8 clonotypes in ibrutinib-treated CLL. Generated by immunoSEQ multiplex PCR, the TCRdb table keeps only in-frame clones and is missing some. The table has approximately 190,000 clones, nearly 80% seen once. The specimen was PBMCs, collected after 12 months of ibrutinib treatment. These TCRs come from a human donor with chronic lymphocytic leukemia. Each CDR3 is given with its conserved first and last residue. The D gene is left open where the match is weak. Size is stated for part of the rows, as once, few or many counts, or as a class when the clone is expanded.

d_gene: -
abundance: -
v_gene: TRBV4-1
j_gene: TRBJ1-2
CDR3aa: CASSPAGGGANYGYTF

d_gene: TRBD1
abundance: -
v_gene: TRBV6-4
j_gene: TRBJ1-2
CDR3aa: CASSRDRANYGYTF

d_gene: -
abundance: -
v_gene: TRBV6-5
j_gene: TRBJ2-7
CDR3aa: CASSYSRLGGEQYF

d_gene: -
abundance: few
v_gene: TRBV7-2
j_gene: TRBJ2-7
CDR3aa: CASSLDPPYEQYF

d_gene: TRBD1
abundance: -
v_gene: TRBV6-1
j_gene: TRBJ2-5
CDR3aa: CASSSGTVKETQYF

d_gene: -
abundance: -
v_gene: TRBV5-1
j_gene: TRBJ2-1
CDR3aa: CASSLVTENNEQFF

d_gene: -
abundance: -
v_gene: TRBV5-1
j_gene: TRBJ2-5
CDR3aa: CASSLGQGPETQYF

d_gene: -
abundance: -
v_gene: TRBV5-1
j_gene: TRBJ1-2
CDR3aa: CASSLAFGSGYTF

d_gene: -
abundance: -
v_gene: TRBV29-1
j_gene: TRBJ1-1
CDR3aa: CSAEAGMNTEAFF

d_gene: -
abundance: -
v_gene: TRBV11-3
j_gene: TRBJ2-3
CDR3aa: CASSLGQDTQYF

d_gene: TRBD2
abundance: -
v_gene: TRBV27
j_gene: TRBJ2-3
CDR3aa: CASSSYPAGFTDTQYF

d_gene: -
abundance: -
v_gene: TRBV10-3
j_gene: TRBJ2-3
CDR3aa: CAIRSRLDQKATDTQYF

d_gene: -
abundance: -
v_gene: TRBV6-1
j_gene: TRBJ1-2
CDR3aa: CASEYYGYTF

d_gene: TRBD2
abundance: -
v_gene: TRBV19
j_gene: TRBJ2-3
CDR3aa: CASSALAGGPGDTQYF

d_gene: TRBD2
abundance: -
v_gene: TRBV9
j_gene: TRBJ2-1
CDR3aa: CASSVQSGRGYNEQFF

d_gene: -
abundance: -
v_gene: TRBV27
j_gene: TRBJ1-5
CDR3aa: CASSLTSPAGLQGQPQHF

d_gene: -
abundance: -
v_gene: TRBV2
j_gene: TRBJ1-5
CDR3aa: CASSEALGKQPQHF

d_gene: TRBD2
abundance: once
v_gene: TRBV7-3
j_gene: TRBJ2-7
CDR3aa: CASSLTSGGEQYF

d_gene: TRBD2
abundance: -
v_gene: TRBV25-1
j_gene: TRBJ2-3
CDR3aa: CASSDPGLAYLWDTQYF

d_gene: -
abundance: once
v_gene: TRBV4-1
j_gene: TRBJ2-1
CDR3aa: CAAGGPSSPHNEQFF

d_gene: -
abundance: -
v_gene: TRBV4-1
j_gene: TRBJ2-7
CDR3aa: CASLGIGEQYF

d_gene: -
abundance: -
v_gene: TRBV6-4
j_gene: TRBJ2-5
CDR3aa: CASSYQGDQYF

d_gene: TRBD1
abundance: -
v_gene: TRBV19
j_gene: TRBJ2-7
CDR3aa: CATRKTGTYEQYF

d_gene: -
abundance: -
v_gene: TRBV28
j_gene: TRBJ1-2
CDR3aa: CASSLKSSVNYGYTF

d_gene: TRBD1
abundance: -
v_gene: TRBV27
j_gene: TRBJ1-2
CDR3aa: CASSLRPEGAREGYTF

d_gene: TRBD1
abundance: once
v_gene: TRBV29-1
j_gene: TRBJ2-7
CDR3aa: CSVEDRFREQYF

d_gene: -
abundance: -
v_gene: TRBV2
j_gene: TRBJ1-5
CDR3aa: CASKQGRPKGQPQHF